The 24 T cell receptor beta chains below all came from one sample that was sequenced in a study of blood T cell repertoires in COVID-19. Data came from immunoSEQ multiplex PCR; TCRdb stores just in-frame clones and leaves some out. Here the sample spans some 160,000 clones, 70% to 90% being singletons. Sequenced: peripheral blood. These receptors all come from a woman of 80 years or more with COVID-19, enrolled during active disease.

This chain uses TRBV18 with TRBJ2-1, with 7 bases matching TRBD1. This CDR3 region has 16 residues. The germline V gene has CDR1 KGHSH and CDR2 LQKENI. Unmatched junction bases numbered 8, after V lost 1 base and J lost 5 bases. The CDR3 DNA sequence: TGTGCCAGCTCACCACGGGTTGGACAGGAGAACAATGAGCAGTTCTTC. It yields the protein CASSPRVGQENNEQFF.

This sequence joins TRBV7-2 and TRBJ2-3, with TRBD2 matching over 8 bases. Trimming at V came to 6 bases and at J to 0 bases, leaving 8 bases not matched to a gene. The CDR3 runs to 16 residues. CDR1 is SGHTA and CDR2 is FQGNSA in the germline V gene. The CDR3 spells CASRRSPSGSTDTQYF. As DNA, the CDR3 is TGTGCCAGCAGACGTTCCCCTAGCGGGAGCACAGATACGCAGTATTTT.

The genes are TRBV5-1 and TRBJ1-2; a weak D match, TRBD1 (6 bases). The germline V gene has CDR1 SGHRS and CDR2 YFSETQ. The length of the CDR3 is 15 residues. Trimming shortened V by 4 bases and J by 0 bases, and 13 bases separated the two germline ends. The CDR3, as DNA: TGCGCCAGCAGCCTATCGGGGGGGCCTAACTATGGCTACACCTTC. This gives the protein CASSLSGGPNYGYTF.

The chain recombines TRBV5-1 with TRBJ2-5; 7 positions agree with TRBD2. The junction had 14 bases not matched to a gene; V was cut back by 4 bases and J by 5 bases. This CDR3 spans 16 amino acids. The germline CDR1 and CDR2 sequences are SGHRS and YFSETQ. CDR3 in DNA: TGCGCCAGCAGCAAGGACCCGGGACTACCTACGGAGACCCAGTACTTC. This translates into CASSKDPGLPTETQYF.

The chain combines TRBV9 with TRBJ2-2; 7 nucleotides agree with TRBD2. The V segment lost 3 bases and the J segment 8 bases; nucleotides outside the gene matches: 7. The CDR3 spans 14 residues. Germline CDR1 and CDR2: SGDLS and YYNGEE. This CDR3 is CASSADGGLGELFF. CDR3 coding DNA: TGTGCCAGCAGCGCCGACGGGGGGTTAGGGGAGCTGTTTTTT.

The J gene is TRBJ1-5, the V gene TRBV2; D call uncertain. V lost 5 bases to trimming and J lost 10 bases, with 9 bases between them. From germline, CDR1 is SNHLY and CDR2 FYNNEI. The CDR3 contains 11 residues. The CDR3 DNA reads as TGTGCCAGCAGTTATCTAGGCCCCCAGCATTTT. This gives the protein CASSYLGPQHF.

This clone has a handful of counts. Here the CDR3 reads CASSQRLGIAGGQVEQYF. DNA for the CDR3: TGCGCCAGCAGCCAACGGCTTGGGATAGCGGGGGGGCAGGTGGAGCAGTACTTC. The chain is built from TRBV4-1 and TRBJ2-7; TRBD2 agrees at 11 bases. V dropped 2 bases and J dropped 7; count of bases not matched to a gene: 16. This CDR3 is built from 18 residues. Germline assignment: CDR1 MGHRA and CDR2 YSYEKL.

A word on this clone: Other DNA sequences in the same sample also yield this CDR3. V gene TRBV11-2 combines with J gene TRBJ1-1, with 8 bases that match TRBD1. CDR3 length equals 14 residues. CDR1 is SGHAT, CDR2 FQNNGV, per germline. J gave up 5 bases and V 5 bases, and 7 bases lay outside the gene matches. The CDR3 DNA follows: TGTGCCAGCAGCGCGTACAGGGGGTCTACTGAAGCTTTCTTT. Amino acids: CASSAYRGSTEAFF.

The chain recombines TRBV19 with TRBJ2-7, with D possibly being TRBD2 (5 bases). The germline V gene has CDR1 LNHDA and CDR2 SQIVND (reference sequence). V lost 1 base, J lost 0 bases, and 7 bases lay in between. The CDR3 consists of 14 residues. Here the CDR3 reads CASSIATSSYEQYF. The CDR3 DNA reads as TGTGCCAGTAGTATAGCAACTAGCTCCTACGAGCAGTACTTC. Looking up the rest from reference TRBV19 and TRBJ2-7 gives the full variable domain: DGGITQSPKYLFRKEGQNVTLSCEQNLNHDAMYWYRQDPGQGLRLIYYSQIVNDFQKGDIAEGYSVSREKKESFPLTVTSAQKNPTAFYLCASSIATSSYEQYFGPGTRLTVT.

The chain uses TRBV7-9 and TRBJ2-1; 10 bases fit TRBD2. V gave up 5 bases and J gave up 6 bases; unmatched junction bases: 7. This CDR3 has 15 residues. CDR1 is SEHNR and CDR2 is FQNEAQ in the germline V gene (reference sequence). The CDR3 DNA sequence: TGTGCCAGCAGCGCGACTAGCGGGTACTCCAATGAGCAGTTCTTC. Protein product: CASSATSGYSNEQFF.

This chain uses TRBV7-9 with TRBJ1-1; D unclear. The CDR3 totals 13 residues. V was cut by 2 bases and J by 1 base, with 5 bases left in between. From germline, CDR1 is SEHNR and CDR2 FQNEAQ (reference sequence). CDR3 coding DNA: TGTGCCAGCAGCTTATACTCGAACACTGAAGCTTTCTTT. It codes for CASSLYSNTEAFF.

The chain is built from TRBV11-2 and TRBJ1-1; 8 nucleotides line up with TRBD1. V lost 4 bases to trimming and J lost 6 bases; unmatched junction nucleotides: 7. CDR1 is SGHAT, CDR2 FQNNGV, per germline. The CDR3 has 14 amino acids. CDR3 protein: CASSSTGGRAEAFF. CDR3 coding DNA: TGTGCCAGCAGCTCCACAGGGGGAAGGGCTGAAGCTTTCTTT.

DNA for the CDR3: TGCAGCGTTGTGGAGGTTGGACAGGGGAGCAATCAGCCCCAGCATTTT. It is translated as CSVVEVGQGSNQPQHF. The gene calls are TRBV29-1 and TRBJ1-5, with TRBD1 identical over 9 bases. V gave up 4 bases and J gave up 1 base; unmatched junction bases: 8. The germline V gene encodes CDR1 SQVTM and CDR2 ANQGSEA. The CDR3 loop spans 16 amino acids.

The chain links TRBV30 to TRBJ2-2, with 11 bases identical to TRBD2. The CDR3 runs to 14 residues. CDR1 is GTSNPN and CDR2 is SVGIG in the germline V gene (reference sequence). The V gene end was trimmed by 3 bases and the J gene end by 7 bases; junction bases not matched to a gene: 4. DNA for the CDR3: TGTGCCTGGAGAGGTCTAGCGGGGGGCGGGGAGCTGTTTTTT. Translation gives CAWRGLAGGGELFF.

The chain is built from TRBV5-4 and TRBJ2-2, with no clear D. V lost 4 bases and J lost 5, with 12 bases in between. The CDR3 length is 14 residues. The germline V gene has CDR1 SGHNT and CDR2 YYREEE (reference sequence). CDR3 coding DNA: TGTGCCAGCAGCCCTTTATCGGGTACCGGGGAGCTGTTTTTT. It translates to CASSPLSGTGELFF.

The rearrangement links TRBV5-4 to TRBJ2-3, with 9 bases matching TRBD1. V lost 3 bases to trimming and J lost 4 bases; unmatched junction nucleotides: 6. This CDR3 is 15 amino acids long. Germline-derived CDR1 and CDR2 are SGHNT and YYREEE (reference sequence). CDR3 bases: TGTGCCAGCAGCTCGGGTGACAGGGGGGCAGATACGCAGTATTTT. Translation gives CASSSGDRGADTQYF.

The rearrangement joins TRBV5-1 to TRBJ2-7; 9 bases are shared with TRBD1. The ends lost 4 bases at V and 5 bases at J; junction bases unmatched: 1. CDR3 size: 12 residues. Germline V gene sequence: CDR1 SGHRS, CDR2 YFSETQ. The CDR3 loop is CASSRDRDEQYF. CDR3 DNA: TGCGCCAGCAGCAGGGACAGGGACGAGCAGTACTTC.

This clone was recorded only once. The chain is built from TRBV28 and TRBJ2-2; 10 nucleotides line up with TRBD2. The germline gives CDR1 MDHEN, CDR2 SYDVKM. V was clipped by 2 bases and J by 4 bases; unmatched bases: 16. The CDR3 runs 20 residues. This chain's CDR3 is CASSLMARRLAGDITGELFF. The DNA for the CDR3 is TGTGCCAGCAGTTTAATGGCGCGACGCCTAGCGGGAGATATCACCGGGGAGCTGTTTTTT.

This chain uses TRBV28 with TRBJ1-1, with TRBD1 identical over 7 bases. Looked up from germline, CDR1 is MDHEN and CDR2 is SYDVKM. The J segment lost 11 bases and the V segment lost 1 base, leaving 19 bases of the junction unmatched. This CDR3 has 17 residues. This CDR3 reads CASSLLGFDRDIRLAFF. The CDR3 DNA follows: TGTGCCAGCAGTTTATTAGGGTTTGACAGGGATATACGGTTGGCTTTCTTT.

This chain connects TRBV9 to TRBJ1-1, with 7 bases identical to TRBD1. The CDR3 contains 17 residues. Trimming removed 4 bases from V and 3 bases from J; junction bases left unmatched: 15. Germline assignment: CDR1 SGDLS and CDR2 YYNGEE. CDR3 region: CASSPRGQGVGDTEAFF. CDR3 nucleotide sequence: TGTGCCAGCAGCCCCCGCGGGCAGGGGGTAGGGGACACTGAAGCTTTCTTT.

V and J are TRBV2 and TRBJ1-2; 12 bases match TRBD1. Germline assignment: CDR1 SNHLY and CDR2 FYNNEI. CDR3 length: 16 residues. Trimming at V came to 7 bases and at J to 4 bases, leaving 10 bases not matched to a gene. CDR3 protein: CASKEGRDRGLYGYTF. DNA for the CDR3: TGTGCCAGCAAGGAGGGTCGGGACAGGGGGCTCTATGGCTACACCTTC.

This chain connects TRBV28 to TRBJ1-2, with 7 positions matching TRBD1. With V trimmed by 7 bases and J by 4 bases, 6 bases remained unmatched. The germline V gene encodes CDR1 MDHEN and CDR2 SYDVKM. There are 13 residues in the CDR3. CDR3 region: CASNSQGPYGYTF. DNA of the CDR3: TGTGCCAGCAACTCACAGGGGCCCTATGGCTACACCTTC.

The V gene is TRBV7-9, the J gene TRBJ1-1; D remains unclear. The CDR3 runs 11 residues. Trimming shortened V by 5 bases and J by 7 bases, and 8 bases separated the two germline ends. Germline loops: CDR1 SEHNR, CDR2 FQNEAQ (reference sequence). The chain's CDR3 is CASSPMVEAFF. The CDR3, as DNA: TGTGCCAGCAGCCCTATGGTTGAAGCTTTCTTT.

The CDR3 sequence: CASSLRTGGSSIYEQYF. CDR3 DNA sequence: TGTGCCAGCAGCCTCCGGACAGGGGGCTCTTCTATCTACGAGCAGTACTTC. The chain links TRBV11-2 to TRBJ2-7; 11 bases align to TRBD1. The V gene's germline CDR1 is SGHAT and CDR2 FQNNGV. The ends lost 5 bases at V and 3 bases at J; junction bases unmatched: 12. CDR3 size: 17 residues.